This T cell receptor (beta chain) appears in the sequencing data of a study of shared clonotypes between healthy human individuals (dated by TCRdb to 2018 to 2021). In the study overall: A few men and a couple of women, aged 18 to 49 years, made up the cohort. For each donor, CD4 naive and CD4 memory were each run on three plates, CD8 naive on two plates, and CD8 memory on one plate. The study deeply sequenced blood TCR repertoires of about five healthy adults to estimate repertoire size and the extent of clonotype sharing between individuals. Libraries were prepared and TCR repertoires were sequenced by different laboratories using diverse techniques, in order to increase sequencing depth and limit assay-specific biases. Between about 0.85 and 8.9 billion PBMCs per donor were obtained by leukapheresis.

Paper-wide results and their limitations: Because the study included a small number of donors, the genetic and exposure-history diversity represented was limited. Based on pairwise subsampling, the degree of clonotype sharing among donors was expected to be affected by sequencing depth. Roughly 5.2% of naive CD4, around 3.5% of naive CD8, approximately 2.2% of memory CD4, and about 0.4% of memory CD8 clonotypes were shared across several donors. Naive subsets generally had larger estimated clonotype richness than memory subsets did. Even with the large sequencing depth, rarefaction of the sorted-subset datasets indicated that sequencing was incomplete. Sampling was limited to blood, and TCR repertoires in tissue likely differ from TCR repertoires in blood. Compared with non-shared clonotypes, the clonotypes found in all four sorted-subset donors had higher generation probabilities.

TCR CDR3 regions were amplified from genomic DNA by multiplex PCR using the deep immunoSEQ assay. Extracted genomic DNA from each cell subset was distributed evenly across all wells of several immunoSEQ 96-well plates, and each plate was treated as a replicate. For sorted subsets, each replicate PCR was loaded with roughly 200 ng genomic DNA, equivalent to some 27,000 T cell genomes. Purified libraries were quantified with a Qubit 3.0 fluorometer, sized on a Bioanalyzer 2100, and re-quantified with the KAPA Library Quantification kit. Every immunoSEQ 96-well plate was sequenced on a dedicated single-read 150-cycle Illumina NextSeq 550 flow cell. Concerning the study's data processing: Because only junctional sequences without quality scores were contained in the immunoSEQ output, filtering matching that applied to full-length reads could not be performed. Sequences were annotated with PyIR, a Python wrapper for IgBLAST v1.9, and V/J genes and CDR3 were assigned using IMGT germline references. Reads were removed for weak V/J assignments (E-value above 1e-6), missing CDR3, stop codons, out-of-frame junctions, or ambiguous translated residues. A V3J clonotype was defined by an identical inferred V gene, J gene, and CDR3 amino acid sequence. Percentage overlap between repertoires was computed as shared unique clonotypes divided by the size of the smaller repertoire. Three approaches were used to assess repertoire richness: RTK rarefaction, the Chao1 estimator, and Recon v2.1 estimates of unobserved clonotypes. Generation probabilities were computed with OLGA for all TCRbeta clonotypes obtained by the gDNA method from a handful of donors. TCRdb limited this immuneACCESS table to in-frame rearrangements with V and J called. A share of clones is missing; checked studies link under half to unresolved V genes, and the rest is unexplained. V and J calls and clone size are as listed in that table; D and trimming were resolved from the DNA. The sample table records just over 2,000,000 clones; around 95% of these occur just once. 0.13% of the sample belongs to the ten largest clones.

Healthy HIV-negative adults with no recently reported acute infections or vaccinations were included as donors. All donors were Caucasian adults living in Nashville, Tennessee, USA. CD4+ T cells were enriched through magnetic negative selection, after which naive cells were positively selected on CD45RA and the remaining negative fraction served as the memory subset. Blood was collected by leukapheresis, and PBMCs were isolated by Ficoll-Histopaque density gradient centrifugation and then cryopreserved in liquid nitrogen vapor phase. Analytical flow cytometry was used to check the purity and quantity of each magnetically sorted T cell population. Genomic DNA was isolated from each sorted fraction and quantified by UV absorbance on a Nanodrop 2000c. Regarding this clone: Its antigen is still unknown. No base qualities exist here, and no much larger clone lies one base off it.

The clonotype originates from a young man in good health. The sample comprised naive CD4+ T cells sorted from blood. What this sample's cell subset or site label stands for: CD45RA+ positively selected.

The base sequence is TGTGCCAGTAGTATTGGACGGAAAAGTAGCACAGATACGCAGTATTTT. It translates as CASSIGRKSSTDTQYF. The chain joins TRBV19 to TRBJ2-3; a confident D gene designation cannot be given. The germline V gene (reference sequence) yields LNHDA for CDR1 and SQIVND for CDR2. Its CDR3 holds 16 amino acids, cysteine through phenylalanine. The entry retains the CDR3 DNA only, 48 bases that are in frame from base 1. V is clipped by 3 bases and J by 0 bases, and the sequence between their germline boundaries is 13 bases long.